This T cell receptor (beta chain) appears in the sequencing data of a study of blood T cells in healthy people across ages. The total RNA that was extracted per sample amounted to at least 5 micrograms. This clonotype was counted between two and nine times. Through a sample-barcoded 5' primer and a J-beta primer mix, a second PCR was run for roughly 7 to 12 cycles. MiXCR was run by TCRdb on the 5' RACE reads, yielding one entry per CDR3 protein. The sample has about 630,000 distinct CDR3 sequences, 20% to 25% seen once. This CDR3 contains 15 residues. In germline, CDR1 is DFQATT, CDR2 SNEGSKA (reference sequence).

The material sequenced was blood. The chain employs TRBV20-1 and TRBJ2-5; 14 nucleotides agree with TRBD2. The end of the DNA aligns better with TRBJ2-1, so the J call may be wrong. The clonotype was recovered from a man in his 70s in good health. The CDR3 sequence is CSARAGTSGSEEQFF. The CDR3 DNA is TGCAGTGCTAGAGCGGGGACTAGCGGGAGTGAGGAGCAGTTCTTC.